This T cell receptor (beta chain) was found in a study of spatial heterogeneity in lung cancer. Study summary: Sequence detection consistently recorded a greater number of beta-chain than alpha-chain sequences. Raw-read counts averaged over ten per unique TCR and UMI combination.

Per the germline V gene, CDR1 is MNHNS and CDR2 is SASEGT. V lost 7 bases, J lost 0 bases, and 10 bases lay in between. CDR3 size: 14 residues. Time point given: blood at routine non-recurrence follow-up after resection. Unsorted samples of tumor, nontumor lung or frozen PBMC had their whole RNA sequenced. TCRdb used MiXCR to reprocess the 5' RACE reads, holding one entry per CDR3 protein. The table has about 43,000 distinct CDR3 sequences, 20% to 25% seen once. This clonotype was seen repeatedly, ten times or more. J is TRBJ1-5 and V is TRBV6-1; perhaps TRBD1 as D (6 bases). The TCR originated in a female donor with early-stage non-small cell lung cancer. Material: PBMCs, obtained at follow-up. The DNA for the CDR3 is TGTGCCAGCACCCGGACAGATAGCAATCAGCCCCAGCATTTT. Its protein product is CASTRTDSNQPQHF.